These 18 T cell receptor beta chains originate from one sample sequenced in a study of patients and donors after allogeneic stem cell transplantation. TCRdb re-analysed the RT-PCR reads in MiXCR, keeping a single row per CDR3 protein. The sample lists approximately 99,000 distinct CDR3 sequences; about a third were seen once. Sequenced: blood, either unsorted or a sorted T cell fraction (not recorded which). The receptors derive from a human donor who was either an allogeneic HSCT recipient or a stem cell or donor lymphocyte infusion donor (not recorded which). It is not recorded whose cells these are; they may come from a transplant donor.

This clonotype was observed a few times. The CDR3 is CASARLRNTEAFF. Written as DNA, the CDR3 is TGTGCCTCCGCCCGCCTGCGGAACACTGAAGCTTTCTTT. This chain links TRBV3-1 with TRBJ1-1; D is unresolved. Germline values: CDR1 LGHDT, CDR2 YNNKEL (reference sequence). The CDR3 length is 13 residues. V shed 11 bases and J shed 1 base, with 14 bases lying between them.

The rearrangement joins TRBV28 to TRBJ1-5; D perhaps matches TRBD1 (6 bases). V lost 3 bases and J lost 3, with 9 bases in between. The germline V gene has CDR1 MDHEN and CDR2 SYDVKM. This CDR3 has 14 amino acids. CDR3 in amino acids: CASSFDRFNQPQHF. The CDR3 region has the DNA TGTGCCAGCAGTTTCGACAGGTTCAATCAGCCCCAGCATTTT.

The genes are TRBV20-1 and TRBJ2-7; tentative D call: TRBD1 (5 bases). The V end was cut by 0 bases, the J end by 4 bases, with 10 bases between. Germline V gene sequence: CDR1 DFQATT, CDR2 SNEGSKA (reference sequence). The CDR3 runs to 13 residues. The CDR3 reads CSARDPGAYEQYF. CDR3 coding DNA: TGCAGTGCTAGAGACCCTGGGGCGTACGAGCAGTACTTC.

V usage is TRBV20-1 and J usage is TRBJ2-7, with D perhaps matching TRBD1 (5 bases). V gave up 0 bases and J gave up 0 bases, with 12 bases separating them. Germline V gene lookup returns CDR1 DFQATT and CDR2 SNEGSKA (reference sequence). There are 15 residues in the CDR3. The CDR3 sequence: CSARDPQGSSYEQYF. For the CDR3, the DNA is TGCAGTGCTAGAGATCCCCAGGGTAGCTCCTACGAGCAGTACTTC.

This chain joins TRBV20-1 and TRBJ1-2, with D maybe TRBD1 (6 bases). Germline V gene data show CDR1 as DFQATT and CDR2 as SNEGSKA (reference sequence). CDR3 length equals 12 residues. The V and J ends lost 5 bases and 4 bases respectively, with 11 bases between them. CDR3 in amino acids: CSAGGLTYGYTF. The CDR3 nucleotides are TGCAGTGCTGGGGGCCTGACCTATGGCTACACCTTC.

V usage is TRBV4-3 and J usage is TRBJ1-3; 7 nucleotides match TRBD1. The CDR3 length is 16 residues. CDR1 is LGHNA, CDR2 YSLEER, per germline. Trimming took 0 bases from V and 7 from J; bases not matched to a gene: 9. CDR3 amino acids: CASSQEGQRMRNTIYF. The CDR3, as DNA: TGCGCCAGCAGCCAAGAGGGACAGAGGATGCGGAACACCATATATTTT.

The chain combines TRBV15 with TRBJ2-6; D is perhaps TRBD2 (5 bases). The germline V gene encodes CDR1 LNHNV and CDR2 YYDKDF (reference sequence). The CDR3 spans 16 residues. V lost 3 bases and J 0 bases, leaving 9 bases between the germline ends. CDR3 loop: CATSRRVNSGANVLTF. CDR3 nucleotide sequence: TGTGCCACCAGCAGGAGGGTAAACTCTGGGGCCAACGTCCTGACTTTC. Using reference TRBV15 and TRBJ2-6 for the parts outside the CDR3, the full variable domain is DAMVIQNPRYQVTQFGKPVTLSCSQTLNHNVMYWYQQKSSQAPKLLFHYYDKDFNNEADTPDNFQSRRPNTSFCFLDIRSPGLGDTAMYLCATSRRVNSGANVLTFGAGSRLTVL.

The rearrangement links TRBV14 to TRBJ2-3, with no clear D. V lost 3 bases, J lost 6 bases, and 4 bases lay in between. Germline lookup yields CDR1 SGHDN and CDR2 FVKESK. The CDR3 is 11 residues long. The CDR3 sequence: CASSHSDTQYF. The CDR3 coding sequence is TGTGCCAGCAGCCACAGTGATACGCAGTATTTT.

This clonotype turned up a few times. This sequence joins TRBV12-3 or TRBV12-4 and TRBJ2-5; D is uncertain. Trimming took 3 bases from V and 0 from J, leaving 8 bases between them. The CDR3 sequence is 14 residues long. Written as DNA, the CDR3 is TGTGCCAGCAGTTTGTCAGGAAACCAAGAGACCCAGTACTTC. Amino acid sequence: CASSLSGNQETQYF.

This sequence joins TRBV3-1 and TRBJ2-7, with unresolved D. Germline lookup yields CDR1 LGHDT and CDR2 YNNKEL (reference sequence). This CDR3 is built from 12 residues. The V end lost 1 base, the J end lost 5 bases, and 6 bases lay between the germline ends. CDR3 loop: CASSQVPHEQYF. In nucleotides, the CDR3 is TGTGCCAGCAGCCAAGTCCCTCACGAGCAGTACTTC.

The chain links TRBV5-1 to TRBJ1-4; D gene ambiguous. This CDR3 comprises 14 residues. With 5 bases removed from V and 0 bases from J, the gap between germline ends came to 8 bases. Germline CDR1 and CDR2: SGHRS and YFSETQ. CDR3 in amino acids: CASRQTATNEKLFF. The CDR3 DNA is TGCGCCAGCAGACAGACTGCAACTAATGAAAAACTGTTTTTT. Full variable domain (outside the CDR3, taken from reference TRBV5-1 and TRBJ1-4): KAGVTQTPRYLIKTRGQQVTLSCSPISGHRSVSWYQQTPGQGLQFLFEYFSETQRNKGNFPGRFSGRQFSNSRSEMNVSTLELGDSALYLCASRQTATNEKLFFGSGTQLSVL.

This clonotype showed up many times. The chain carries TRBV12-3 or TRBV12-4 and TRBJ1-1; TRBD1 aligns across 7 bases. With 8 bases clipped from V and 11 bases from J, the junction kept 11 bases outside the gene matches. This CDR3 spans 12 amino acids. CDR3: CASGRDSGVAFF. The CDR3 bases are TGTGCCAGCGGCCGGGACAGCGGCGTGGCTTTCTTT.

The genes are TRBV7-2 and TRBJ2-3; D is perhaps TRBD2 (6 bases). The CDR3 consists of 14 residues. The ends were cut back, 7 bases at V and 7 bases at J, with 18 bases in the middle. In germline, CDR1 is SGHTA, CDR2 FQGNSA. This chain's CDR3 is CASTPTSMLNTQYF. The CDR3 bases are TGTGCCAGCACTCCGACTAGTATGTTAAATACGCAGTATTTT.

The V and J genes are TRBV20-1 and TRBJ1-1; TRBD1 matches at 10 bases. Trimming cost V 5 bases and J 7 bases; bases outside gene matches: 7. Per germline, CDR1 DFQATT and CDR2 SNEGSKA (reference sequence). The CDR3 has 13 residues. The CDR3 loop reads CSALSDRGNEAFF. Here the CDR3 DNA reads TGCAGTGCTCTTTCGGACAGGGGGAATGAAGCTTTCTTT.

The rearrangement uses TRBV4-3 and TRBJ1-1; D ambiguous. The germline CDR1 and CDR2 sequences are LGHNA and YSLEER. V lost 0 bases and J 1 base, leaving 3 bases between the germline ends. This CDR3 is 13 amino acids long. The CDR3 here is CASSQEPNTEAFF. The CDR3 DNA is TGCGCCAGCAGCCAAGAACCGAACACTGAAGCTTTCTTT.

Only a few counts were recorded for this clonotype. V usage is TRBV28 and J usage is TRBJ2-1, with D perhaps assigned TRBD1 or TRBD2 (5 bases each). The CDR3 is made up of 15 amino acids. Trimming cost V 3 bases and J 8 bases, with 17 bases left between them. Germline V gene sequence: CDR1 MDHEN, CDR2 SYDVKM. The CDR3 region has the DNA TGTGCCAGCAGTTTCCCCGGGACCGAGGGCGATGAGCAGTTCTTC. Translation gives CASSFPGTEGDEQFF.

This rearrangement joins TRBV28 to TRBJ2-7, with a possible D match to TRBD2 (5 bases). Per the germline V gene, CDR1 is MDHEN and CDR2 is SYDVKM. This CDR3 contains 15 residues. Between the trimmed V and J ends, which lost 0 bases and 5 bases, there was a span of 14 bases. CDR3 bases: TGTGCCAGCAGTTTATGGGGCGGGCCCCTCGACGAGCAGTACTTC. Residues: CASSLWGGPLDEQYF.

The chain combines TRBV7-2 with TRBJ2-6; D is unresolved. V lost 5 bases to trimming and J lost 5 bases, with 13 bases between them. CDR1 is SGHTA, CDR2 FQGNSA, per germline. This CDR3 comprises 15 residues. The CDR3 bases are TGTGCCAGCAGCCCCGAGCTAAGGTGGGCCAACGTCCTGACTTTC. This codes for CASSPELRWANVLTF.